At least ten counts were recorded for the clone carrying this TCR beta chain. Its antigen is unknown. These data belong to a study of T-cell memory formation after mild COVID-19. TCRdb fed the 5' RACE reads into MiXCR, producing one record per CDR3 protein. This table has hundreds of thousands of distinct CDR3 sequences, over 15% appearing once. Germline V gene data show CDR1 as SGHTA and CDR2 as FQGNSA. V shed 4 bases and J shed 5 bases, with 11 bases lying between them. This CDR3 is 13 amino acids long. Whole-study results and caveats: The CD4+ clones that contracted clustered mainly within CM and EM, and the CD8+ clones concentrated in EMRA.

This sequence was found in a man younger than 35 who had mild COVID-19 (a few samples of this study predate the infection). Cell type and time point are not known. The specimen sequenced was PBMCs or a T cell subset sorted from them (not recorded which). V gene TRBV7-2 combines with J gene TRBJ2-5; D may correspond to TRBD1 or TRBD2 (5 bases each). CDR3 coding DNA: TGTGCCAGCAGCTCACGGGGCTTGGAGACCCAGTACTTC. It codes for CASSSRGLETQYF.